A single sample is the source of the 9 T cell receptor beta chains below, sequenced in a study of shared clonotypes between healthy human individuals. Assay: immunoSEQ multiplex PCR; the TCRdb copy retains only in-frame clones and omits some. In the table there are approximately 2,300,000 clones, less than 95% of which are singletons. Sequenced input: naive CD4+ T cells from PBMCs. Specified subset: CD45RA+ positively selected. Receptor source: a man between 18 and 35 years old in good health. Some clones in this sample may be carry-over from other donors' samples.

J is TRBJ1-2 and V is TRBV6-5; D gene ambiguous. CDR3 length: 16 residues. V was shortened by 0 bases and J by 0 bases, with 11 bases between the two germline ends. Per germline, CDR1 MNHEY and CDR2 SVGAGI. DNA for the CDR3: TGTGCCAGCAGTTACTCGTCTCTCGGTTCTAACTATGGCTACACCTTC. Amino acids: CASSYSSLGSNYGYTF.

The chain carries TRBV5-4 and TRBJ2-1, with TRBD2 as a possible D gene (6 bases). Per germline, CDR1 SGHNT and CDR2 YYREEE (reference sequence). This CDR3 contains 18 residues. V was trimmed by 4 bases and J by 6 bases, leaving 26 bases between them. The CDR3 protein is CASSPGHLRGTIFNEQFF. The DNA for the CDR3 is TGTGCCAGCAGCCCGGGGCACCTGCGCGGGACGATCTTCAATGAGCAGTTCTTC.

This clone is a singleton in its sample. This chain connects TRBV15 to TRBJ1-4; the D gene is possibly TRBD1 (5 bases). The CDR3 length is 15 residues. Per the germline V gene, CDR1 is LNHNV and CDR2 is YYDKDF (reference sequence). The V and J ends lost 1 base and 4 bases respectively, with 10 bases between them. CDR3 DNA sequence: TGTGCCACCAGCAGAGTAGGGACGGTTAATGAAAAACTGTTTTTT. Encoded protein: CATSRVGTVNEKLFF.

The genes are TRBV9 and TRBJ2-5, with TRBD1 as a possible D gene (6 bases). Trimming took off 7 bases at V and 2 bases at J, with 12 bases between the two ends. The CDR3 has 13 amino acids. The germline CDR1 and CDR2 sequences are SGDLS and YYNGEE. CDR3 protein: CASAGTPQETQYF. The CDR3 DNA sequence: TGTGCCAGCGCCGGGACACCTCAAGAGACCCAGTACTTC.

This sequence joins TRBV6-1 and TRBJ2-4; 16 bases fit TRBD2. CDR1 is MNHNS, CDR2 SASEGT, per germline. J gave up 8 bases and V 3 bases, and 13 bases lay outside the gene matches. The CDR3 spans 19 residues. CDR3 nucleotides: TGTGCCAGCAGTGACTTAACCGGGACTAGCGGGAGGGCGAGGGACATTCAGTACTTC. Its translation is CASSDLTGTSGRARDIQYF.

This clone was counted once. The chain links TRBV11-2 to TRBJ2-7; TRBD1 is a possible D gene (8 bases). CDR1 and CDR2 (germline): SGHAT, FQNNGV. CDR3 size: 15 residues. Trimming left V 5 bases short and J 6 bases short, with 20 bases between. CDR3 in DNA: TGTGCCAGCAGCCTACAGGGGGGGTTGGAAAGCGAGCAGTACTTC. Protein product: CASSLQGGLESEQYF.

The sample holds one count of this clone. In the same sample, other DNA sequences code for this CDR3. The V and J genes are TRBV6-1 and TRBJ1-5; D gene uncertain. From germline, CDR1 is MNHNS and CDR2 SASEGT. The V end lost 3 bases, the J end lost 1 base, and 7 bases lay between the germline ends. The CDR3 has 14 amino acids. This CDR3 reads CASSDRGSNQPQHF. CDR3 DNA sequence: TGTGCCAGCAGTGACAGAGGGAGCAATCAGCCCCAGCATTTT.

The rearrangement joins TRBV28 to TRBJ2-1; 11 bases fit TRBD2. The V gene end was trimmed by 2 bases and the J gene end by 4 bases; junction bases not matched to a gene: 7. Germline values: CDR1 MDHEN, CDR2 SYDVKM. The CDR3 consists of 17 residues. CDR3 protein: CASSLGGLAAPYNEQFF. The DNA for the CDR3 is TGTGCCAGCAGTTTAGGGGGACTAGCGGCTCCTTACAATGAGCAGTTCTTC.

The chain recombines TRBV29-1 with TRBJ2-3; tentative D call: TRBD1 (5 bases). Trimming removed 4 bases at V and 4 bases at J, with 15 bases between. The CDR3 has 14 amino acids. From germline, CDR1 is SQVTM and CDR2 ANQGSEA. The CDR3 DNA reads as TGCAGCGTTGTGGGGCAGTCGCTATCAGATACGCAGTATTTT. Translation: CSVVGQSLSDTQYF.